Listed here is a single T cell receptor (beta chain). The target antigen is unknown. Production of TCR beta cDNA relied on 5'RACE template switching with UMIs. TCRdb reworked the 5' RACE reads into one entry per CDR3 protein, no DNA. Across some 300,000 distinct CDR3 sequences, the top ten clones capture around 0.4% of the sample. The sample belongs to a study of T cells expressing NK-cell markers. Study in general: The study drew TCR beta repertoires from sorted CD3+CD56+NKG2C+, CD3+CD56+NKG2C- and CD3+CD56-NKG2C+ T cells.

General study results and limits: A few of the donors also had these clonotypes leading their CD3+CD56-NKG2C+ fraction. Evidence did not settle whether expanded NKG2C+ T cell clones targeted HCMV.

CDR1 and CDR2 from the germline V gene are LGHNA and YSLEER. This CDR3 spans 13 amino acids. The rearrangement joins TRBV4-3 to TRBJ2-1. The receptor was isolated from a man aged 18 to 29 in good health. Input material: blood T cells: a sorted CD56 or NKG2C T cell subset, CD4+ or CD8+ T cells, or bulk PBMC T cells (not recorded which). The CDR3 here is CASSRVGYNEQFF.